This is a list of T cell receptor beta chains from one sample in a study of blood T cell repertoires in COVID-19. Assay used: immunoSEQ multiplex PCR; TCRdb lists only in-frame clones, some missing. Altogether around 130,000 clones are present, 85% to 90% being singletons, with the ten largest covering under 35%. The source material was peripheral blood. All receptors derive from a man between 65 and 85 years old with active or convalescent COVID-19. Each CDR3 is given without its conserved first and last residue. The order of the fields is V gene, CDR3 protein.

V gene: TRBV27; CDR3 protein: ASRSIGQGSGELF
V gene: TRBV7-9; CDR3 protein: ASSGELNSPLH
V gene: TRBV6-6; CDR3 protein: ASSSTSSGTVLEQY
V gene: TRBV28; CDR3 protein: ASSPRRGGVNT
V gene: TRBV3-1/TRBV3-2; CDR3 protein: ASSQYTYEQY
V gene: TRBV24-1; CDR3 protein: ATSELGQGRNNEQF
V gene: TRBV2; CDR3 protein: ASSVQGSTEKLF
V gene: TRBV2; CDR3 protein: ASREPASSNQPQH
V gene: TRBV6-5; CDR3 protein: ASSYPSEPNIQY
V gene: TRBV4-1; CDR3 protein: ASSQEGWTGATGELF
V gene: TRBV5-1; CDR3 protein: ASSLQSPSTDTQY
V gene: TRBV19; CDR3 protein: ASSMTGGPSGNQPQH
V gene: TRBV3-1/TRBV3-2; CDR3 protein: ASSQGAPNEKLF
V gene: TRBV5-1; CDR3 protein: ASFEQGARETQY
V gene: TRBV5-4; CDR3 protein: ASSSQGVEETQY
V gene: TRBV18; CDR3 protein: ASSPPMTGGADTQY
V gene: TRBV21-1; CDR3 protein: ARERECYEQY
V gene: TRBV7-8; CDR3 protein: ASSPYQETQY
V gene: TRBV3-1/TRBV3-2; CDR3 protein: ASSQGPGTGVYGYT
V gene: TRBV30; CDR3 protein: AWKDGIGGNEQF
V gene: TRBV2; CDR3 protein: ASSGGQGAAQPQH
V gene: TRBV9; CDR3 protein: ASSLPKGGHYIEQY
V gene: TRBV19; CDR3 protein: ASSIPLNEQF
V gene: TRBV27; CDR3 protein: ASSLAVPLRYNEQF
V gene: TRBV18; CDR3 protein: ASSLGADSYEQY
V gene: TRBV7-9; CDR3 protein: ASSSSGASTDTQY
V gene: TRBV28; CDR3 protein: ASSPIAGRERDTQY
V gene: TRBV19; CDR3 protein: ASSIAGAGDYRTGELF
V gene: TRBV21-1; CDR3 protein: ASSKGRTGSNEQF
V gene: TRBV11-2; CDR3 protein: ASSRLAGVNTGELF
V gene: TRBV10-3; CDR3 protein: AIREAGTSGNEQF
V gene: TRBV19; CDR3 protein: ATGGTGNTIY
V gene: TRBV5-4; CDR3 protein: ASSLGGDSYGYT
V gene: TRBV27; CDR3 protein: ASSLLGQGRGSNQPQH
V gene: TRBV27; CDR3 protein: ASNIRQGLNSPLH
V gene: TRBV28; CDR3 protein: ASSVPTMSSYNSPLH
V gene: TRBV24-1; CDR3 protein: ATSDLGGAGVGYEQF
V gene: TRBV6-5; CDR3 protein: ATGDRGSGQETQY
V gene: TRBV5-1; CDR3 protein: ASKPGETYNSPLH
V gene: TRBV20-1; CDR3 protein: SASFQGRFFQPQH
V gene: TRBV5-4; CDR3 protein: ASRPGLAGDTQY
V gene: TRBV5-1; CDR3 protein: ASSQGLAGGRGEATQY
V gene: TRBV7-6; CDR3 protein: ASSLDGTLKNEQF
V gene: TRBV4-1; CDR3 protein: ASSHRPGDEQF
V gene: TRBV2; CDR3 protein: ASSEQADTQY
V gene: TRBV28; CDR3 protein: ASSLYQGLSLEQY
V gene: TRBV11-2; CDR3 protein: ASSLDRPAGLETQY
V gene: TRBV11-2; CDR3 protein: ASRDTTGEYEQY
V gene: TRBV7-8; CDR3 protein: ASSFQSQNTGELF
V gene: TRBV21-1; CDR3 protein: ASSKSGLRGGNLDTEAF
V gene: TRBV7-3; CDR3 protein: ASSPGGGGTEAF
V gene: TRBV30; CDR3 protein: AWGGQGGQAF
V gene: TRBV5-4; CDR3 protein: ASSVAGNEQF
V gene: TRBV18; CDR3 protein: ASSPGRVLMNTEAF
V gene: TRBV9; CDR3 protein: ASSAPGLLRNEQF
V gene: TRBV5-1; CDR3 protein: ASSYSGMNTEAF